The present entry profiles one TCR beta chain with its context. The data are from a study of T cell responses to AZD1222 COVID-19 vaccine. This CDR3 contains 13 residues. The V and J ends lost 6 bases and 7 bases respectively, with 13 bases between them. The repertoire was sequenced with immunoSEQ multiplex PCR; TCRdb's copy has only in-frame clones and lacks some. The table lists about 140,000 clones, 85% to 95% of them singletons. This chain connects TRBV12-3 or TRBV12-4 to TRBJ2-1; D uncertain. This TCR was recovered from an adult in good health. Sequences were derived from peripheral blood, sampled on day 0 of MenACWY control vaccination. In DNA, the CDR3 is TGTGCCAGCAGCCAAAATCGGTGGAATGAGCAGTTCTTC. Translating it yields CASSQNRWNEQFF.